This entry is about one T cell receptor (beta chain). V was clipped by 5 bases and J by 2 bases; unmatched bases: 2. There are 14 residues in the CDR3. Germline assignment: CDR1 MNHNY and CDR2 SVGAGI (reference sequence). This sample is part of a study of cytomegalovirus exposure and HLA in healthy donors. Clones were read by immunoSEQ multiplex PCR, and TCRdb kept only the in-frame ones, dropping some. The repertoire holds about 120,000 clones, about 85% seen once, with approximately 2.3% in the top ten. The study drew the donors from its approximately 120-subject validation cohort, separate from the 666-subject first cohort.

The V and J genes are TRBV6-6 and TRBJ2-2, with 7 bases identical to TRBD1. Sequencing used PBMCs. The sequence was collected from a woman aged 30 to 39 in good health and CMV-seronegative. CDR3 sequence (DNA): TGTGCCAGCAGTCAGGGGGTTAACACCGGGGAGCTGTTTTTT. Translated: CASSQGVNTGELFF.